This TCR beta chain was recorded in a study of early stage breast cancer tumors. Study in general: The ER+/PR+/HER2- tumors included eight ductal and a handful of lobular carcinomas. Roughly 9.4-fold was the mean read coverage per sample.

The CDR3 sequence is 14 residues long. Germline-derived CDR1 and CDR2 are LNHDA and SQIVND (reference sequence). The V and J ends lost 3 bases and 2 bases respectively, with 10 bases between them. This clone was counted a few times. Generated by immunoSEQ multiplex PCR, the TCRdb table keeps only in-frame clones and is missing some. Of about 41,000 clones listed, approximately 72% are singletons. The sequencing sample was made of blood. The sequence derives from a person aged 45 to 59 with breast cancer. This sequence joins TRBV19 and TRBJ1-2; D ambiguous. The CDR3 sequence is CASSIDSLNYGYTF. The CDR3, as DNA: TGTGCCAGTAGTATCGACTCACTGAACTATGGCTACACCTTC.